These 32 T cell receptor beta chains share one sample of origin, sequenced in a study of cytotoxic CD8 clonotypes in ibrutinib-treated CLL. This table comes from immunoSEQ multiplex PCR, and its TCRdb copy is limited to in-frame clones, with some not included. This table has roughly 51,000 clones, around half appearing once. Sequences were derived from PBMCs, sampled after 12 months of ibrutinib treatment. The receptors shown here come from a human donor with chronic lymphocytic leukemia.

This clone was observed a handful of times. The chain couples TRBV18 to TRBJ2-1; D ambiguous. Trimming shortened V by 3 bases and J by 7 bases, and 7 bases separated the two germline ends. The CDR3 covers 12 residues. Germline assignment: CDR1 KGHSH and CDR2 LQKENI. CDR3 sequence (DNA): TGTGCCAGCTCACCCGATCGGAATGAGCAGTTCTTC. Protein product: CASSPDRNEQFF.

This clone has just a few counts. The rearrangement uses TRBV7-9 and TRBJ1-4; D not certain. V lost 5 bases, J lost 7 bases, and 11 bases lay in between. CDR1 is SEHNR, CDR2 FQNEAQ, per germline (reference sequence). The CDR3 has 13 amino acids. The CDR3 spells CASSPGGSEKLFF. The CDR3 bases are TGTGCCAGCAGCCCTGGTGGTAGTGAAAAACTGTTTTTT.

This clone showed up just a few times. This chain joins TRBV11-2 and TRBJ2-3, with 9 bases that match TRBD2. This CDR3 has 14 residues. Germline V gene lookup returns CDR1 SGHAT and CDR2 FQNNGV. Trimming took 1 base from V and 6 from J; bases not matched to a gene: 2. In nucleotides, the CDR3 is TGTGCCAGCAGCTTAGCTAGCGGGAAGGATACGCAGTATTTT. This codes for CASSLASGKDTQYF.

This clone was found a few times. This chain links TRBV2 with TRBJ2-1; 12 positions agree with TRBD2. The CDR3 consists of 16 residues. The V gene end was trimmed by 5 bases and the J gene end by 7 bases; junction bases not matched to a gene: 9. From germline, CDR1 is SNHLY and CDR2 FYNNEI. As DNA, the CDR3 is TGTGCCAGCAGTCCCAGACTAGCGGGAGTAACAAATGAGCAGTTCTTC. Its translation: CASSPRLAGVTNEQFF.

V gene TRBV5-1 combines with J gene TRBJ2-5, with D unclear. The CDR3 has 12 residues. Trimming took off 1 base at V and 2 bases at J, with 3 bases between the two ends. The germline V gene encodes CDR1 SGHRS and CDR2 YFSETQ. The CDR3 is CASSLTQETQYF. The CDR3 region has the DNA TGCGCCAGCAGCTTGACGCAAGAGACCCAGTACTTC.

The chain couples TRBV27 to TRBJ1-5; TRBD1 might be the D (6 bases). Germline V gene data show CDR1 as MNHEY and CDR2 as SMNVEV (reference sequence). Trimming cost V 3 bases and J 4 bases, with 10 bases left between them. This CDR3 is 14 amino acids long. The CDR3 region is CASSFAGANQPQHF. In nucleotides, the CDR3 is TGTGCCAGCAGTTTTGCAGGGGCTAATCAGCCCCAGCATTTT.

The chain combines TRBV6-1 with TRBJ2-4; 15 positions match TRBD2. CDR1 MNHNS and CDR2 SASEGT come from the germline V gene. The V and J ends lost 4 bases and 8 bases, in that order; junction bases with no gene match: 0. The CDR3 contains 14 residues. CDR3 nucleotide sequence: TGTGCCAGCAGTGGGACTAGCGGGAGGGACATTCAGTACTTC. Translated: CASSGTSGRDIQYF.

V usage is TRBV19 and J usage is TRBJ2-3; 13 positions agree with TRBD2. The germline gives CDR1 LNHDA, CDR2 SQIVND (reference sequence). The CDR3 runs 17 residues. The junction had 7 bases not matched to a gene; V was cut back by 5 bases and J by 2 bases. DNA for the CDR3: TGTGCCAGTAGTTCCCCCGGGACTAGCGGGACCACAGATACGCAGTATTTT. Its translation: CASSSPGTSGTTDTQYF.

The J gene is TRBJ2-3, the V gene TRBV27, with 7 bases that match TRBD1. Germline lookup yields CDR1 MNHEY and CDR2 SMNVEV (reference sequence). V lost 6 bases to trimming and J lost 2 bases; unmatched junction nucleotides: 5. There are 14 residues in the CDR3. The CDR3 region is CASRMTGITDTQYF. CDR3 coding DNA: TGTGCCAGCAGGATGACAGGGATCACAGATACGCAGTATTTT.

This clone turned up a few times. The rearrangement links TRBV6-6 to TRBJ2-3; possible D gene TRBD2, 6 bases. The ends were cut back, 5 bases at V and 2 bases at J, with 14 bases in the middle. Germline CDR1 MNHNY, CDR2 SVGAGI (reference sequence). The CDR3 is 15 amino acids. The CDR3 spells CASSPHSGYTDTQYF. CDR3 bases: TGTGCCAGCAGTCCACATAGCGGATACACAGATACGCAGTATTTT.

Many counts were recorded for this clone. The chain employs TRBV5-6 and TRBJ1-5; TRBD1 aligns across 8 bases. The germline V gene has CDR1 SGHDT and CDR2 YYEEEE. CDR3 length: 15 amino acids. V trimming: 4 bases; J trimming: 3 bases; junction bases outside the gene matches: 6. The CDR3 DNA follows: TGTGCCAGCAGCCGAGGACAGGGTCCCAATCAGCCCCAGCATTTT. This gives the protein CASSRGQGPNQPQHF.

This clone was seen once. This chain joins TRBV28 and TRBJ1-1; D uncertain. V was cut by 5 bases and J by 5 bases, with 18 bases left in between. CDR3 length: 15 residues. Germline values: CDR1 MDHEN, CDR2 SYDVKM. The CDR3 spells CASSPSQRLGTEAFF. DNA for the CDR3: TGTGCCAGCAGTCCCTCACAGCGGTTAGGTACTGAAGCTTTCTTT.

This sequence joins TRBV9 and TRBJ2-5; 7 nucleotides agree with TRBD2. Trimming cost V 6 bases and J 1 base; bases outside gene matches: 9. CDR1 and CDR2 from the germline V gene are SGDLS and YYNGEE. The CDR3 loop spans 15 amino acids. Here the CDR3 DNA reads TGTGCCAGCACCCCGGGGGGAGGTCTCCAAGAGACCCAGTACTTC. This codes for CASTPGGGLQETQYF.

The DNA for the CDR3 is TGTGCCAGCAGTTTATTATCTAGTGCAGGCGGGGAGCTGTTTTTT. Its protein is CASSLLSSAGGELFF. The chain uses TRBV28 and TRBJ2-2; D unclear. This CDR3 region has 15 residues. Germline CDR1 and CDR2: MDHEN and SYDVKM. V lost 1 base to trimming and J lost 7 bases, with 13 bases between them. Together with reference TRBV28 and TRBJ2-2, the CDR3 gives the full variable domain: DVKVTQSSRYLVKRTGEKVFLECVQDMDHENMFWYRQDPGLGLRLIYFSYDVKMKEKGDIPEGYSVSREKKERFSLILESASTNQTSMYLCASSLLSSAGGELFFGEGSRLTVL.

This chain connects TRBV11-3 to TRBJ1-2; TRBD1 aligns across 7 bases. Per germline, CDR1 SGHNT and CDR2 YENEEA. The CDR3 runs to 14 residues. The ends lost 5 bases at V and 8 bases at J; junction bases unmatched: 11. DNA of the CDR3: TGTGCCAGCAGCCCTGAACAGGGGTTAAAGGGCTACACCTTC. Protein product: CASSPEQGLKGYTF.

The chain joins TRBV5-6 to TRBJ2-1; no definite D call. The CDR3 has 12 amino acids. The V end lost 0 bases, the J end lost 7 bases, and 5 bases lay between the germline ends. Germline values: CDR1 SGHDT, CDR2 YYEEEE. Here the CDR3 DNA reads TGTGCCAGCAGCTTGGGGTGGAATGAGCAGTTCTTC. The encoded protein is CASSLGWNEQFF.

The gene calls are TRBV5-6 and TRBJ1-5; D remains unclear. The V gene lost 1 base and the J gene lost 9 bases, with 11 bases spanning the gap. Germline CDR1 and CDR2: SGHDT and YYEEEE. The CDR3 loop spans 13 amino acids. CDR3 residues: CASSLQYWGPQHF. CDR3 in DNA: TGTGCCAGCAGCTTGCAGTACTGGGGGCCCCAGCATTTT.

The V call is TRBV4-1, the J call TRBJ2-5; D not resolved. The CDR3 totals 15 residues. Germline V gene sequence: CDR1 MGHRA, CDR2 YSYEKL. The V gene lost 1 base and the J gene lost 1 base, with 10 bases spanning the gap. The CDR3 DNA follows: TGCGCCAGCAGCCAAGGTGTTCGAATCCAAGAGACCCAGTACTTC. It yields the protein CASSQGVRIQETQYF.

This clone was seen more than once but under ten times. J is TRBJ2-7 and V is TRBV5-6; TRBD1 matches at 7 bases. This CDR3 spans 14 amino acids. V lost 3 bases, J lost 3 bases, and 6 bases stayed unmatched. The germline CDR1 and CDR2 sequences are SGHDT and YYEEEE. CDR3 sequence reads: CASSSTGAIYEQYF. CDR3 sequence (DNA): TGTGCCAGCAGCTCTACAGGGGCTATCTACGAGCAGTACTTC. The entire variable domain, with the rest obtained from reference TRBV5-6 and TRBJ2-7, is as follows: DAGVTQSPTHLIKTRGQQVTLRCSPKSGHDTVSWYQQALGQGPQFIFQYYEEEERQRGNFPDRFSGHQFPNYSSELNVNALLLGDSALYLCASSSTGAIYEQYFGPGTRLTVT.

The rearrangement links TRBV7-8 to TRBJ2-7; D is perhaps TRBD1 (5 bases). Trimming shortened V by 2 bases and J by 5 bases, and 13 bases separated the two germline ends. Germline CDR1 and CDR2: SGHVS and FQNEAQ. The CDR3 contains 14 residues. Written as DNA, the CDR3 is TGTGCCAGCAGCTTATTGGCAGGGTTGAACGAGCAGTACTTC. It translates to CASSLLAGLNEQYF.

This clone has a handful of counts. The chain recombines TRBV2 with TRBJ1-5; 10 positions match TRBD1. CDR1 is SNHLY and CDR2 is FYNNEI in the germline V gene. J was trimmed by 2 bases and V by 5 bases; bases with no gene match: 3. This CDR3 region has 15 residues. The CDR3 sequence is CASSRTGGGNQPQHF. In DNA form, the CDR3 reads TGTGCCAGCAGTCGGACAGGGGGTGGCAATCAGCCCCAGCATTTT.

V is TRBV2 and J is TRBJ2-7; D is unclear. The germline V gene has CDR1 SNHLY and CDR2 FYNNEI. The V and J ends lost 6 bases and 0 bases respectively, with 3 bases between them. The CDR3 length is 11 residues. The CDR3 here is CASSTSYEQYF. For the CDR3, the DNA is TGTGCCAGCAGCACCTCCTACGAGCAGTACTTC. Filled out from reference TRBV2 and TRBJ2-7, the complete variable domain reads EPEVTQTPSHQVTQMGQEVILRCVPISNHLYFYWYRQILGQKVEFLVSFYNNEISEKSEIFDDQFSVERPDGSNFTLKIRSTKLEDSAMYFCASSTSYEQYFGPGTRLTVT.

This clone showed up just a few times. The chain links TRBV28 to TRBJ2-1, with no clear D. Germline CDR1 reads MDHEN; CDR2 reads SYDVKM. The CDR3 contains 12 residues. V gave up 4 bases and J gave up 2 bases, with 3 bases separating them. Here the CDR3 reads CASSWTYNEQFF. In nucleotides, the CDR3 is TGTGCCAGCAGTTGGACCTACAATGAGCAGTTCTTC.

This chain connects TRBV28 to TRBJ2-7; TRBD1 agrees at 8 bases. There are 17 residues in the CDR3. The ends lost 4 bases at V and 3 bases at J; junction bases unmatched: 14. Germline CDR1 is MDHEN and CDR2 is SYDVKM. CDR3 residues: CASSSLPAGGAIYEQYF. The CDR3 nucleotides read TGTGCCAGCAGTTCCTTACCAGCAGGGGGCGCGATCTACGAGCAGTACTTC.

The chain combines TRBV28 with TRBJ1-2, with D possibly matching TRBD1 (6 bases). Germline V gives CDR1 MDHEN, CDR2 SYDVKM. This CDR3 has 13 amino acids. V gave up 9 bases and J gave up 4 bases, with 15 bases separating them. The CDR3 DNA follows: TGTGCCAGTACAGCAGGGGATCGCTATGGCTACACCTTC. It is translated as CASTAGDRYGYTF.

The genes are TRBV28 and TRBJ1-5, with unresolved D. V gave up 5 bases and J gave up 7 bases, with 12 bases separating them. The germline V gene encodes CDR1 MDHEN and CDR2 SYDVKM. This CDR3 is built from 13 residues. CDR3 amino acids: CASSRTSPQPQHF. The CDR3 bases are TGTGCCAGCAGTCGGACCTCCCCGCAGCCCCAGCATTTT.

This chain joins TRBV2 and TRBJ2-1, with 9 bases matching TRBD2. Germline lookup yields CDR1 SNHLY and CDR2 FYNNEI. The trim removed 6 bases at V and 8 bases at J, leaving 11 bases unmatched. The CDR3 is 15 amino acids. The CDR3 sequence is CASRQTSGFLYEQFF. The DNA for the CDR3 is TGTGCCAGCAGACAGACTAGCGGTTTCCTCTATGAGCAGTTCTTC.

The chain couples TRBV19 to TRBJ1-5, with a weak D call TRBD1 (6 bases). Trimming cost V 2 bases and J 5 bases, with 10 bases left between them. The germline gives CDR1 LNHDA, CDR2 SQIVND (reference sequence). CDR3 length: 14 amino acids. The CDR3 DNA follows: TGTGCCAGTAGTATACAGGGGAAAGATCAGCCCCAGCATTTT. It specifies CASSIQGKDQPQHF.

The chain carries TRBV19 and TRBJ2-6, with D perhaps TRBD2 (6 bases). CDR3 length: 18 residues. Trimming pared 4 bases from V and 0 bases from J, leaving 16 bases between. CDR1 and CDR2 from the germline V gene are LNHDA and SQIVND (reference sequence). The CDR3 DNA follows: TGTGCCAGTAGTACCGGGGGACTTTTTAGCTCTGGGGCCAACGTCCTGACTTTC. Protein sequence: CASSTGGLFSSGANVLTF.

This clone showed up just a few times. V gene TRBV27 combines with J gene TRBJ1-6; no clear D gene. Trimming removed 5 bases from V and 6 bases from J, with 11 bases in between. The CDR3 has 14 residues. Germline CDR1 reads MNHEY; CDR2 reads SMNVEV (reference sequence). The chain's CDR3 is CASSPTEVNSPLHF. DNA for the CDR3: TGTGCCAGCAGTCCCACAGAAGTTAATTCACCCCTCCACTTT.

The chain combines TRBV6-4 with TRBJ1-1, with D possibly TRBD1 on 5 matching bases. The CDR3 covers 14 residues. V lost 5 bases, J lost 4 bases, and 14 bases lay in between. Germline assignment: CDR1 MRHNA and CDR2 SNTAGT. CDR3 DNA sequence: TGTGCCAGCAGTAGACGGGGGTGGGGCACTGAAGCTTTCTTT. Its translation is CASSRRGWGTEAFF.

This chain links TRBV4-2 with TRBJ2-7; D ambiguous. This CDR3 is 15 amino acids long. V lost 0 bases to trimming and J lost 0 bases, with 9 bases between them. Germline assignment: CDR1 LGHNA and CDR2 YNFKEQ. Written as DNA, the CDR3 is TGTGCCAGCAGCCAAGACCGACTCCCCTCCTACGAGCAGTACTTC. It codes for CASSQDRLPSYEQYF.